One and the same sample provided the 21 T cell receptor beta chains below, sequenced in a study of blood T cells in healthy people across ages. The use of a sample-barcoded 5' primer and a J-beta primer mix characterized a second PCR of about 6 to 12 cycles. Each CDR3 protein is one row after TCRdb ran MiXCR on the 5' RACE reads. The sample carries 700,000 or so distinct CDR3 sequences, less than 45% recorded once. The sequenced sample was blood. The receptors come from a man at least 80 years old in good health.

The genes are TRBV7-3 and TRBJ2-6, with no clear D. CDR1 and CDR2 from the germline V gene are SGHTA and FQGTGA. This CDR3 region has 15 residues. V lost 5 bases, J lost 0 bases, and 8 bases lay in between. CDR3 sequence (DNA): TGTGCCAGCAGCCGAATTAACTCTGGGGCCAACGTCCTGACTTTC. Its protein product is CASSRINSGANVLTF.

The V call is TRBV12-3 or TRBV12-4, the J call TRBJ1-1; TRBD1 is a possible D gene (5 bases). Trimming cost V 2 bases and J 4 bases, with 23 bases left between them. CDR3 length: 18 amino acids. CDR3 sequence reads: CASSLSRGESVVGTEAFF. Written as DNA, the CDR3 is TGTGCCAGCAGTTTAAGTCGGGGGGAGTCGGTGGTGGGCACTGAAGCTTTCTTT.

This clonotype was picked up a small number of times. The chain joins TRBV10-1 to TRBJ2-7; no clear D. The length of the CDR3 is 14 residues. V dropped 0 bases and J dropped 4 bases, with 10 bases sitting between them. Germline V gene data show CDR1 as WNHNN and CDR2 as SYGVQD (reference sequence). CDR3 residues: CASSESGRVYEQYF. As DNA, the CDR3 is TGCGCCAGCAGTGAGTCGGGTCGGGTTTACGAGCAGTACTTC.

V and J are TRBV13 and TRBJ1-5; maybe TRBD1 (6 bases). Germline-derived CDR1 and CDR2 are PRHDT and FYEKMQ (reference sequence). The CDR3 is made up of 15 amino acids. V was trimmed by 4 bases and J by 2 bases, leaving 12 bases between them. The CDR3: CASSSRGRGNQPQHF. Written as DNA, the CDR3 is TGTGCCAGCAGCTCCAGGGGCAGGGGCAATCAGCCCCAGCATTTT.

This chain connects TRBV27 to TRBJ1-5; 7 bases are shared with TRBD1. The ends lost 6 bases at V and 2 bases at J; junction bases unmatched: 4. CDR1 is MNHEY and CDR2 is SMNVEV in the germline V gene (reference sequence). The CDR3 extends over 14 amino acids. DNA for the CDR3: TGTGCCAGCAGACCCCAGGGGGGCAATCAGCCCCAGCATTTT. Protein product: CASRPQGGNQPQHF.

This clonotype was seen ten or more times. A much larger clone lies one base from this, so it may be a read error. The V call is TRBV24-1, the J call TRBJ1-2; TRBD1 aligns across 7 bases. J was trimmed by 4 bases and V by 5 bases; bases with no gene match: 6. The CDR3 has 14 residues. Germline CDR1 KGHDR, CDR2 SFDVKD. This chain's CDR3 is CATSARQGAYGYTF. CDR3 coding DNA: TGTGCCACCAGTGCCCGACAGGGAGCCTATGGCTACACCTTC.

The chain uses TRBV6-2 or TRBV6-3 and TRBJ2-2, with unresolved D. The V and J ends lost 2 bases and 0 bases respectively, with 10 bases between them. In germline, CDR1 is MNHEY, CDR2 SVGEGT. The CDR3 extends over 16 amino acids. CDR3 DNA: TGTGCCAGCAGTTACATTCGGCGGACGAACACCGGGGAGCTGTTTTTT. It is translated as CASSYIRRTNTGELFF.

This clonotype was observed a single time. V is TRBV27 and J is TRBJ2-3, with D perhaps matching TRBD2 (5 bases). V shed 5 bases and J shed 3 bases, with 21 bases lying between them. This CDR3 has 17 residues. CDR1 MNHEY and CDR2 SMNVEV come from the germline V gene (reference sequence). This CDR3 is CASSTLAYASSTDTQYF. CDR3 in DNA: TGTGCCAGCAGTACCTTGGCCTATGCTAGCTCGACAGATACGCAGTATTTT.

A single count supports this clonotype. Mismatch with germline at one junction end may stem from a read error. This sequence joins TRBV4-1 and TRBJ2-3, with 8 bases fitting TRBD2. Germline values: CDR1 MGHRA, CDR2 YSYEKL. This CDR3 has 16 amino acids. Here the CDR3 reads CAGSLRLATSTDTQYF. DNA for the CDR3: TGCGCCGGCAGCCTCCGACTAGCGACTAGCACAGACACGCAGTATTTT.

This clonotype showed up many times. The rearrangement joins TRBV2 to TRBJ2-7; 10 positions agree with TRBD1. J gave up 4 bases and V 6 bases, and 3 bases lay outside the gene matches. Germline values: CDR1 SNHLY, CDR2 FYNNEI. CDR3 length: 13 amino acids. CDR3 sequence: CASSRQGAYEQYF. In nucleotides, the CDR3 is TGTGCCAGCAGCCGACAGGGGGCTTACGAGCAGTACTTC.

This chain connects TRBV7-3 to TRBJ2-1; the D is unclear. Matching the DNA end better, TRBJ2-7 makes the J call doubtful. CDR1 and CDR2 (germline): SGHTA, FQGTGA. The CDR3 extends over 14 amino acids. CDR3 coding DNA: TGTGCCAGCAGCTTTAGCCCTACGCGGAATGAGCAGTACTTC. Its protein product is CASSFSPTRNEQYF.

This chain links TRBV11-2 with TRBJ2-5; 7 bases align to TRBD1. V lost 10 bases, J lost 5 bases, and 10 bases stayed unmatched. The CDR3 contains 13 residues. The V gene's germline CDR1 is SGHAT and CDR2 FQNNGV. This chain's CDR3 is CATSTTGLETQYF. Written as DNA, the CDR3 is TGTGCCACCTCAACGACAGGGTTGGAGACCCAGTACTTC.

This clonotype was detected a few times. The chain joins TRBV29-1 to TRBJ2-5, with 12 nucleotides matching TRBD2. The DNA end favors TRBJ2-7, so the J call may be wrong. The CDR3 totals 15 residues. CDR1 and CDR2 from the germline V gene are SQVTM and ANQGSEA. The CDR3 here is CSVDILAGGPYEQYF. The CDR3 coding sequence is TGCAGCGTTGATATACTAGCGGGGGGTCCCTACGAGCAGTACTTC.

This clonotype came up a few times. V and J are TRBV5-1 and TRBJ2-5; the match to TRBD2 covers 7 bases. The germline V gene has CDR1 SGHRS and CDR2 YFSETQ. The CDR3 totals 14 residues. V lost 1 base to trimming and J lost 5 bases; unmatched junction nucleotides: 5. The CDR3 reads CASSLSRERETQYF. The CDR3 DNA follows: TGCGCCAGCAGCTTGTCGCGGGAGCGGGAGACCCAGTACTTC.

This clonotype occurred a few times. This chain joins TRBV3-1 and TRBJ2-7, with TRBD2 identical over 8 bases. The V gene end was trimmed by 4 bases and the J gene end by 7 bases; junction bases not matched to a gene: 9. The CDR3 consists of 14 residues. CDR1 and CDR2 (germline): LGHDT, YNNKEL (reference sequence). This CDR3 is CASSLSGGSQEQYF. The CDR3 DNA reads as TGTGCCAGCAGCCTCTCGGGGGGGAGTCAGGAGCAGTACTTC.

This clonotype was picked up a small number of times. This chain links TRBV3-1 with TRBJ2-1; D remains unclear. The V gene's germline CDR1 is LGHDT and CDR2 YNNKEL (reference sequence). Trimming left V 5 bases short and J 12 bases short, with 14 bases between. The CDR3 totals 12 residues. CDR3 nucleotides: TGTGCCAGCAGCAAAACTCCTAGTGGGCAGTTCTTC. Translation: CASSKTPSGQFF.

Of note for this clonotype: Sequence at one end of the junction differs from germline and may be a read error. The chain has TRBV4-3 and TRBJ1-1, with D possibly being TRBD1 (5 bases). Germline V gene sequence: CDR1 LGHNA, CDR2 YSLEER. This CDR3 has 14 amino acids. The CDR3 nucleotides are TGCGCCAGCAGCCAAGTCACCGGGGCCACTGAAGTTTTCTTT. This encodes CASSQVTGATEVFF.

The V call is TRBV6-5, the J call TRBJ2-6; perhaps TRBD1 as D (5 bases). The length of the CDR3 is 15 residues. In germline, CDR1 is MNHEY, CDR2 SVGAGI. The ends were cut back, 4 bases at V and 2 bases at J, with 9 bases in the middle. CDR3 region: CASSFRVPGANVLTF. The CDR3 region has the DNA TGTGCCAGCAGTTTCAGGGTGCCTGGGGCCAACGTCCTGACTTTC.

This rearrangement joins TRBV21-1 to TRBJ2-1; the table gives TRBD1 as D, unverified against the DNA. TRBV21-1 is a documented pseudogene. The CDR3 is made up of 14 amino acids. CDR3 amino acids: CASSNGQGEETQFF. The CDR3 DNA reads TGTGCCAGCAGCAACGGACAGGGGGAAGAGACCCAGTTCTTC.

V and J are TRBV4-2 and TRBJ2-7; 9 nucleotides line up with TRBD2. V lost 0 bases to trimming and J lost 7 bases; unmatched junction nucleotides: 7. CDR3 length equals 15 residues. CDR1 is LGHNA, CDR2 YNFKEQ, per germline. For the CDR3, the DNA is TGTGCCAGCAGCCAAGATGAGGGACTAGCAAATGAGCAGTACTTC. Translated, it gives CASSQDEGLANEQYF.

This rearrangement joins TRBV6-6 to TRBJ1-2; tentatively, D is TRBD1 (5 bases). Trimming shortened V by 2 bases and J by 7 bases, and 14 bases separated the two germline ends. The CDR3 sequence is 14 residues long. Germline V lookup: CDR1 MNHNY, CDR2 SVGAGI (reference sequence). The CDR3: CASSYMMGGGGYTF. Written as DNA, the CDR3 is TGTGCCAGCAGTTACATGATGGGGGGTGGTGGCTACACCTTC.